Listed here are 18 T cell receptor beta chains from one sample, sequenced in a study of T-cell reconstitution after alpha-beta-depleted transplantation in children. A library of TCRbeta sequences, prepared with unique molecular identifiers, was generated. TCRdb independently ran MiXCR on the PCR reads; one entry per CDR3 protein. The sample yields around 380,000 distinct CDR3 sequences, about a tenth seen once. The source material was PBMCs from the stem cell graft donor, sampled from the stem cell graft. All receptors come from a human donor who donated a stem cell graft to a child with acute myeloid leukemia.

This clonotype was seen a handful of times. This chain links TRBV29-1 with TRBJ1-2, with D tentatively TRBD1 (5 bases). The V end lost 0 bases, the J end lost 3 bases, and 8 bases lay between the germline ends. Germline V gene data show CDR1 as SQVTM and CDR2 as ANQGSEA. The CDR3 runs 13 residues. The CDR3 DNA reads as TGCAGCGTTGAAGATCGGGGGGACTATGGCTACACCTTC. This encodes CSVEDRGDYGYTF.

The table lists this clonotype with a few counts. The chain joins TRBV5-1 to TRBJ2-3; 15 nucleotides line up with TRBD2. V trimming: 1 base; J trimming: 0 bases; junction bases outside the gene matches: 12. Germline V gene sequence: CDR1 SGHRS, CDR2 YFSETQ. This CDR3 comprises 21 residues. The DNA of the CDR3 is TGCGCCAGCAGCTTGCAGGGACGGCCGGGACTAGCGGGGGGAAGCACAGATACGCAGTATTTT. This translates into CASSLQGRPGLAGGSTDTQYF.

The chain has TRBV19 and TRBJ2-7; TRBD1 is a possible D gene (5 bases). Germline lookup yields CDR1 LNHDA and CDR2 SQIVND (reference sequence). Trimming removed 3 bases at V and 2 bases at J, with 14 bases between. The CDR3 runs to 15 residues. In DNA, the CDR3 is TGTGCCAGTAGTATTAAGCAGGGAAGAACCTACGAGCAGTACTTC. This encodes CASSIKQGRTYEQYF. Combining the CDR3 with reference TRBV19 and TRBJ2-7 gives the whole variable domain DGGITQSPKYLFRKEGQNVTLSCEQNLNHDAMYWYRQDPGQGLRLIYYSQIVNDFQKGDIAEGYSVSREKKESFPLTVTSAQKNPTAFYLCASSIKQGRTYEQYFGPGTRLTVT.

The chain recombines TRBV5-1 with TRBJ2-3; the D call may be TRBD1 or TRBD2 (5 bases each). CDR1 and CDR2 from the germline V gene are SGHRS and YFSETQ. There are 15 residues in the CDR3. Trimming left V 1 base short and J 3 bases short, with 12 bases between. The DNA of the CDR3 is TGCGCCAGCAGCTTGCGGGACCCAAGGACAGATACGCAGTATTTT. This codes for CASSLRDPRTDTQYF.

This clonotype was seen more than once but under ten times. V gene TRBV6-5 combines with J gene TRBJ2-3; no clear D gene. CDR3 size: 17 residues. Germline V CDR1 and CDR2: MNHEY, SVGAGI. V gave up 0 bases and J gave up 0 bases, with 13 bases separating them. The CDR3 reads CASSYSTWEESTDTQYF. As DNA, the CDR3 is TGTGCCAGCAGTTACTCGACCTGGGAAGAGAGCACAGATACGCAGTATTTT.

Worth noting for this clonotype: A junction end diverges from the germline sequence, so it may reflect a read error. The chain is built from TRBV7-7 and TRBJ2-1; maybe TRBD2 (6 bases). The CDR3 is made up of 15 amino acids. Germline CDR1 is SSHAT and CDR2 is FNYEAQ (reference sequence). In DNA form, the CDR3 reads TGTGCTAGCAGCTTAGGTTTCGACGGGAGAAATGAGCAGTTCTTC. It encodes CASSLGFDGRNEQFF.

This clonotype was seen a handful of times. The chain combines TRBV20-1 with TRBJ2-3; TRBD1 matches at 9 bases. J lost 7 bases, V lost 3 bases, and 11 bases had no gene match. The CDR3 loop spans 15 amino acids. CDR1 and CDR2 from the germline V gene are DFQATT and SNEGSKA (reference sequence). CDR3 bases: TGCAGTGCTAGGCCGGGACAGGGATCCTTGTATACGCAGTATTTT. It translates to CSARPGQGSLYTQYF.

This clonotype was recorded at least ten times. A read error may account for a junction end that differs from germline. V and J are TRBV7-7 and TRBJ1-5; 9 nucleotides agree with TRBD1. The germline V gene has CDR1 SSHAT and CDR2 FNYEAQ (reference sequence). The CDR3 loop spans 16 amino acids. CDR3 sequence (DNA): TGTGCTAGCAGCTCACTGTGGACAGGGGAGATTCAGCCCCAGCATTTT. It encodes CASSSLWTGEIQPQHF.

The CDR3 region is CASSEDGGGGTEAFF. CDR3 DNA: TGTGCCAGCAGTGAAGATGGGGGAGGTGGCACTGAAGCTTTCTTT. V and J are TRBV6-1 and TRBJ1-1, with D possibly being TRBD1 (5 bases). Trimming took 1 base from V and 4 from J, leaving 13 bases between them. The CDR3 loop spans 15 amino acids. Germline lookup yields CDR1 MNHNS and CDR2 SASEGT.

This chain uses TRBV20-1 with TRBJ2-1, with D unresolved. V was pared by 2 bases and J by 7 bases, with 6 bases between. From germline, CDR1 is DFQATT and CDR2 SNEGSKA (reference sequence). This CDR3 contains 11 residues. CDR3 region: CSARSRNEQFF. Here the CDR3 DNA reads TGCAGTGCTAGATCTCGGAATGAGCAGTTCTTC.

The rearrangement joins TRBV15 to TRBJ1-1; D perhaps matches TRBD1 (5 bases). Germline lookup yields CDR1 LNHNV and CDR2 YYDKDF (reference sequence). Trimming shortened V by 4 bases and J by 4 bases, and 7 bases separated the two germline ends. The CDR3 is 12 amino acids. The CDR3 DNA is TGTGCCACCAGCACGGGGGGCACTGAAGCTTTCTTT. It is translated as CATSTGGTEAFF.

This clonotype has only a few counts. The V gene is TRBV11-1, the J gene TRBJ1-2; D call uncertain. The ends were cut back, 1 base at V and 2 bases at J, with 8 bases in the middle. The germline CDR1 and CDR2 sequences are SGHAT and FQDESV (reference sequence). The CDR3 contains 14 residues. DNA of the CDR3: TGTGCCAGCAGCTTAGAGCTGGAGAACTATGGCTACACCTTC. Its translation: CASSLELENYGYTF.

This clonotype has ten or more counts. V gene TRBV10-3 combines with J gene TRBJ1-1; D remains unclear. The CDR3 has 13 residues. V lost 7 bases to trimming and J lost 1 base, with 10 bases between them. In germline, CDR1 is ENHRY, CDR2 SYGVKD. CDR3 sequence reads: CAIMEGSNTEAFF. CDR3 nucleotide sequence: TGTGCCATCATGGAGGGATCGAACACTGAAGCTTTCTTT.

V and J are TRBV3-1 and TRBJ2-5; the match to TRBD2 covers 11 bases. The germline V gene has CDR1 LGHDT and CDR2 YNNKEL (reference sequence). The J segment lost 5 bases and the V segment lost 11 bases, leaving 7 bases of the junction unmatched. The CDR3 covers 13 residues. This chain's CDR3 is CAATSGRQETQYF. In nucleotides, the CDR3 is TGTGCCGCAACTAGCGGGAGACAGGAGACCCAGTACTTC.

The V gene is TRBV6-1, the J gene TRBJ2-7, with 7 bases aligning to TRBD1. The CDR3 length is 15 residues. The germline V gene has CDR1 MNHNS and CDR2 SASEGT. The ends lost 6 bases at V and 3 bases at J; junction bases unmatched: 11. CDR3 DNA sequence: TGTGCCAGCAGCGATCCAAACAGGGGAATCTACGAGCAGTACGTC. It encodes CASSDPNRGIYEQYV.

The chain joins TRBV7-2 to TRBJ2-5; D assignment may be TRBD1 or TRBD2 (7 bases each). With 5 bases removed from V and 7 bases from J, the gap between germline ends came to 17 bases. The germline CDR1 and CDR2 sequences are SGHTA and FQGNSA. The CDR3 length is 14 residues. DNA for the CDR3: TGTGCCAGCAGCCCGGAGGGGGCTAGCGGGACCCAGTACTTC. This codes for CASSPEGASGTQYF.

The gene calls are TRBV6-5 and TRBJ2-3, with TRBD2 matching over 9 bases. V shed 6 bases, J shed 3 bases, and the junction held 7 bases outside the gene matches. The CDR3 contains 15 residues. Germline V gene data show CDR1 as MNHEY and CDR2 as SVGAGI. As DNA, the CDR3 is TGTGCCAGCAGACTCGTTAGCGGGGGTACAGATACGCAGTATTTT. This encodes CASRLVSGGTDTQYF.

The gene calls are TRBV5-1 and TRBJ2-2; D is perhaps TRBD1 (6 bases). The CDR3 loop spans 18 amino acids. V lost 2 bases and J lost 0, with 17 bases in between. The germline V gene has CDR1 SGHRS and CDR2 YFSETQ. The CDR3 region is CASSFNRDKLANTGELFF. The CDR3, as DNA: TGCGCCAGCAGCTTCAACCGGGACAAACTAGCGAACACCGGGGAGCTGTTTTTT.